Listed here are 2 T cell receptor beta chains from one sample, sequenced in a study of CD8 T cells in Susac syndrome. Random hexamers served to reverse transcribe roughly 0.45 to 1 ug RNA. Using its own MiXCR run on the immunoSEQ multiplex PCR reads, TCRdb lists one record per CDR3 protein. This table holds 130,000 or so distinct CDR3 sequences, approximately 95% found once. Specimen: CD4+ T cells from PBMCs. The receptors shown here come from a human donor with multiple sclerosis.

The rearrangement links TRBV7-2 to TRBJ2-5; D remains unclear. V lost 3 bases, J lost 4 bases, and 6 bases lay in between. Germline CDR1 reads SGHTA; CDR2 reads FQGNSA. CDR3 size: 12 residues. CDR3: CASSFSVETQYF. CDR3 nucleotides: TGTGCCAGCAGCTTTTCGGTAGAGACCCAGTACTTC.

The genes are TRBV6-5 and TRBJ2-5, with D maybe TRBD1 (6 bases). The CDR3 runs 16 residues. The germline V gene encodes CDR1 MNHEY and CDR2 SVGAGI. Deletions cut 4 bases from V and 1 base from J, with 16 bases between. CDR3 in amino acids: CASSSPGAGIQETQYF. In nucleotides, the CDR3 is TGTGCCAGCAGTTCCCCAGGGGCAGGGATCCAAGAGACCCAGTACTTC.